Below, 6 T cell receptor beta chains from the same sample are listed, as sequenced in a study of cytomegalovirus exposure and HLA in healthy donors. The assay was immunoSEQ multiplex PCR, and TCRdb's table has in-frame clones only and misses some. Of around 140,000 clones in the sample, about 88% were seen once. Material: PBMCs. These receptors were obtained from a woman under 30 in good health and CMV-seronegative.

The chain links TRBV5-1 to TRBJ1-2; weak D call: TRBD1 (5 bases). Trimming pared 0 bases from V and 8 bases from J, leaving 14 bases between. This CDR3 has 14 residues. The V gene's germline CDR1 is SGHRS and CDR2 YFSETQ. The DNA for the CDR3 is TGCGCCAGCAGCTTGGCAATGTCAGGGCACGGCTACACCTTC. Its translation: CASSLAMSGHGYTF.

This chain connects TRBV19 to TRBJ2-3, with 9 nucleotides matching TRBD2. V shed 5 bases and J 3 bases; nucleotides not matched to a gene: 6. Per germline, CDR1 LNHDA and CDR2 SQIVND (reference sequence). There are 15 residues in the CDR3. Here the CDR3 reads CASSWSGLATDTQYF. As DNA, the CDR3 is TGTGCCAGTAGTTGGTCGGGACTAGCTACAGATACGCAGTATTTT.

The rearrangement uses TRBV5-1 and TRBJ1-2; D is possibly TRBD1 (5 bases). V was trimmed by 2 bases and J by 3 bases, leaving 14 bases between them. Germline V gene data show CDR1 as SGHRS and CDR2 as YFSETQ. This CDR3 is built from 15 residues. In nucleotides, the CDR3 is TGCGCCAGCAGCTTTTTGCCCCAGGGTGACTATGGCTACACCTTC. It translates to CASSFLPQGDYGYTF. The complete variable domain, with remaining parts taken from reference TRBV5-1 and TRBJ1-2, reads KAGVTQTPRYLIKTRGQQVTLSCSPISGHRSVSWYQQTPGQGLQFLFEYFSETQRNKGNFPGRFSGRQFSNSRSEMNVSTLELGDSALYLCASSFLPQGDYGYTFGSGTRLTVV.

This clone was found once. The chain couples TRBV7-9 to TRBJ1-2, with unresolved D. Trimming pared 5 bases from V and 2 bases from J, leaving 21 bases between. CDR1 and CDR2 (germline): SEHNR, FQNEAQ (reference sequence). The length of the CDR3 is 17 residues. This CDR3 reads CASSPPGSFRPNYGYTF. As DNA, the CDR3 is TGTGCCAGCAGCCCCCCCGGTTCCTTCCGCCCAAACTATGGCTACACCTTC.

The V gene is TRBV9, the J gene TRBJ2-5; D possibly corresponds to TRBD1 (5 bases). The CDR3 spans 14 residues. CDR1 and CDR2 from the germline V gene are SGDLS and YYNGEE. The ends were cut back, 3 bases at V and 2 bases at J, with 11 bases in the middle. CDR3 amino acids: CASSEPSGQETQYF. The CDR3 DNA is TGTGCCAGCAGCGAACCCTCAGGGCAAGAGACCCAGTACTTC.

This clone was recorded a few times. This chain joins TRBV10-3 and TRBJ2-7; 9 positions match TRBD1. CDR3 length: 14 amino acids. CDR1 and CDR2 (germline): ENHRY, SYGVKD. V shed 6 bases and J 5 bases; nucleotides not matched to a gene: 8. In DNA, the CDR3 is TGTGCCATCAGGAATAGGGACAGGGTCGACGAGCAGTACTTC. It translates to CAIRNRDRVDEQYF.